The 24 T cell receptor beta chains in this list originate from one sample, sequenced in a study of shared clonotypes between healthy human individuals. Only in-frame clones appear in the TCRdb table, and some are missing; sequencing was by immunoSEQ multiplex PCR. The repertoire holds around 2,000,000 clones, with roughly 91% as singletons. Naive CD8 populations comprised CD45RO-negative cells positively selected for CCR7, excluding terminally differentiated effector memory CD45RA+ cells. Sequencing input: naive CD8+ T cells from PBMCs. The origin of the receptors is a man between 18 and 29 years old in good health. Some clones in this sample may be carry-over from other donors' samples.

The chain has TRBV14 and TRBJ2-5; 9 nucleotides line up with TRBD2. The J segment lost 6 bases and the V segment lost 3 bases, leaving 11 bases of the junction unmatched. Germline-derived CDR1 and CDR2 are SGHDN and FVKESK. This CDR3 has 16 residues. The CDR3, as DNA: TGTGCCAGCAGCCATGTTATAGCGGGAGTTTCTAAGACCCAGTACTTC. Its translation is CASSHVIAGVSKTQYF.

The chain is built from TRBV5-8 and TRBJ1-5, with 7 bases aligning to TRBD1. V was pared by 0 bases and J by 4 bases, with 10 bases of the junction left unmatched. Looked up from germline, CDR1 is SGHTS and CDR2 is YDEGEE. The CDR3 contains 17 residues. CDR3 in amino acids: CASSLGLAGQLNQPQHF. CDR3 coding DNA: TGTGCCAGCAGCTTGGGGTTAGCGGGACAGCTAAATCAGCCCCAGCATTTT. The variable domain in full, with the rest retrieved from reference TRBV5-8 and TRBJ1-5, is EAGVTQSPTHLIKTRGQQATLRCSPISGHTSVYWYQQALGLGLQFLLWYDEGEERNRGNFPPRFSGRQFPNYSSELNVNALELEDSALYLCASSLGLAGQLNQPQHFGDGTRLSIL.

The V gene is TRBV28, the J gene TRBJ2-5; D is possibly TRBD1 (6 bases). The CDR3 has 13 residues. Looked up from germline, CDR1 is MDHEN and CDR2 is SYDVKM. V lost 4 bases, J lost 4 bases, and 10 bases lay in between. The CDR3 here is CASSWTERETQYF. CDR3 in DNA: TGTGCCAGCAGTTGGACAGAAAGAGAGACCCAGTACTTC.

The V call is TRBV29-1, the J call TRBJ2-7; TRBD2 agrees at 9 bases. This CDR3 comprises 19 residues. Germline V gene lookup returns CDR1 SQVTM and CDR2 ANQGSEA. Unmatched junction bases numbered 20, after V lost 5 bases and J lost 0 bases. This CDR3 reads CSVRAFHVESGGISYEQYF. CDR3 nucleotides: TGCAGCGTTAGGGCCTTCCACGTGGAAAGCGGGGGGATCTCCTACGAGCAGTACTTC.

V gene TRBV27 combines with J gene TRBJ1-4; a weak D match, TRBD1 (6 bases). CDR1 and CDR2 (germline): MNHEY, SMNVEV (reference sequence). The CDR3 has 16 residues. V dropped 3 bases and J dropped 8 bases, with 19 bases sitting between them. CDR3 loop: CASSFSQGLPGEKLFF. As DNA, the CDR3 is TGTGCCAGCAGTTTCTCCCAGGGGCTCCCGGGCGAAAAACTGTTTTTT.

This clone was seen only a few times. The V and J genes are TRBV18 and TRBJ2-1; D unresolved. Trimming removed 0 bases from V and 7 bases from J, with 16 bases in between. Germline CDR1 and CDR2: KGHSH and LQKENI. This CDR3 is built from 16 residues. CDR3 nucleotides: TGTGCCAGCTCACCACCGACAACAATCGTCGGGAATGAGCAGTTCTTC. This translates into CASSPPTTIVGNEQFF.

The CDR3 is CASSPRVEAKPYEQYF. The CDR3 DNA sequence: TGTGCCAGCAGCCCCAGGGTGGAGGCTAAGCCTTACGAGCAGTACTTC. V gene TRBV9 combines with J gene TRBJ2-7; D tentatively fits TRBD1 or TRBD2 (5 bases each). Germline CDR1 SGDLS, CDR2 YYNGEE. The CDR3 length is 16 residues. V was trimmed by 4 bases and J by 4 bases, leaving 21 bases between them.

The gene calls are TRBV10-2 and TRBJ2-7; 8 bases align to TRBD2. The CDR3 consists of 15 residues. Germline V CDR1 and CDR2: WSHSY, SAAADI. Trimming removed 6 bases from V and 3 bases from J; junction bases left unmatched: 10. The chain's CDR3 is CASRVAGTGIYEQYF. The CDR3 coding sequence is TGCGCCAGCAGGGTAGCGGGGACGGGGATCTACGAGCAGTACTTC.

The chain combines TRBV4-1 with TRBJ1-5; TRBD1 agrees at 7 bases. Unmatched junction bases numbered 13, after V lost 4 bases and J lost 1 base. Germline CDR1 reads MGHRA; CDR2 reads YSYEKL. This CDR3 region has 18 residues. The CDR3 region has the DNA TGCGCCAGCAGCCTCTTCTACCGAGACAGGGTGAGCAATCAGCCCCAGCATTTT. Translated, it gives CASSLFYRDRVSNQPQHF.

In its sample, this clone was seen a few times. V gene TRBV29-1 combines with J gene TRBJ1-1, with D hard to call. This CDR3 spans 14 amino acids. V was cut by 4 bases and J by 1 base, with 13 bases left in between. Germline loops: CDR1 SQVTM, CDR2 ANQGSEA. The CDR3 region has the DNA TGCAGCGTTGGAGGGTCCCTCTGGAACACTGAAGCTTTCTTT. It codes for CSVGGSLWNTEAFF.

The V gene is TRBV25-1, the J gene TRBJ1-1; D possibly corresponds to TRBD1 (5 bases). CDR1 and CDR2 from the germline V gene are MGHDK and SYGVNS. V was clipped by 4 bases and J by 0 bases, with 21 bases between them. There are 18 residues in the CDR3. The CDR3 region is CASSVLNRQGDMNTEAFF. CDR3 DNA sequence: TGTGCCAGCAGTGTCTTGAATCGGCAGGGCGACATGAACACTGAAGCTTTCTTT.

The chain recombines TRBV27 with TRBJ1-1; D gene unclear. This CDR3 has 14 amino acids. Between the trimmed V and J ends, which lost 3 bases and 10 bases, there was a span of 18 bases. Per the germline V gene, CDR1 is MNHEY and CDR2 is SMNVEV (reference sequence). CDR3 amino acids: CASSLNGEVYGAFF. CDR3 sequence (DNA): TGTGCCAGCAGTTTGAACGGGGAGGTTTATGGAGCTTTCTTT.

The chain recombines TRBV19 with TRBJ2-7; perhaps TRBD2 as D (6 bases). This CDR3 has 13 amino acids. The V gene lost 5 bases and the J gene lost 2 bases, with 10 bases spanning the gap. Germline V lookup: CDR1 LNHDA, CDR2 SQIVND (reference sequence). CDR3 amino acids: CASSAGPPYEQYF. The CDR3 DNA reads as TGTGCCAGTAGTGCGGGACCCCCCTACGAGCAGTACTTC.

In nucleotides, the CDR3 is TGTGCCAGCAGTGATAGCGGAGGAAGCTCCTACGAGCAGTACTTC. It yields the protein CASSDSGGSSYEQYF. The chain combines TRBV5-8 with TRBJ2-7; TRBD2 might be the D (6 bases). Germline V gene sequence: CDR1 SGHTS, CDR2 YDEGEE. Trimming took off 5 bases at V and 0 bases at J, with 15 bases between the two ends. CDR3 size: 15 residues. Full variable domain (missing parts from reference TRBV5-8 and TRBJ2-7): EAGVTQSPTHLIKTRGQQATLRCSPISGHTSVYWYQQALGLGLQFLLWYDEGEERNRGNFPPRFSGRQFPNYSSELNVNALELEDSALYLCASSDSGGSSYEQYFGPGTRLTVT.

This clone appeared a single time. The chain couples TRBV2 to TRBJ1-4; D is unclear. Deletions cut 2 bases from V and 8 bases from J, with 15 bases between. The CDR3 runs to 15 residues. The germline V gene has CDR1 SNHLY and CDR2 FYNNEI. The DNA for the CDR3 is TGTGCCAGCAGTGAATTCGGGGATGATTACGAAAAACTGTTTTTT. Its translation is CASSEFGDDYEKLFF.

The chain employs TRBV20-1 and TRBJ2-2, with no clear D. Trimming shortened V by 7 bases and J by 7 bases, and 7 bases separated the two germline ends. CDR1 DFQATT and CDR2 SNEGSKA come from the germline V gene (reference sequence). The CDR3 runs to 10 residues. In nucleotides, the CDR3 is TGCAGTGTATTAGTCGGGGAGCTGTTTTTT. This gives the protein CSVLVGELFF.

The chain couples TRBV5-4 to TRBJ2-2; no firm D call. The germline V gene has CDR1 SGHNT and CDR2 YYREEE (reference sequence). V shed 0 bases and J shed 6 bases, with 3 bases lying between them. This CDR3 comprises 12 residues. DNA of the CDR3: TGTGCCAGCAGCTTGGCCTCCGGGGAGCTGTTTTTT. The encoded protein is CASSLASGELFF. The variable domain in full, with the rest retrieved from reference TRBV5-4 and TRBJ2-2, is ETGVTQSPTHLIKTRGQQVTLRCSSQSGHNTVSWYQQALGQGPQFIFQYYREEENGRGNFPPRFSGLQFPNYSSELNVNALELDDSALYLCASSLASGELFFGEGSRLTVL.

This chain links TRBV27 with TRBJ2-1; the D gene is possibly TRBD2 (5 bases). Germline V lookup: CDR1 MNHEY, CDR2 SMNVEV (reference sequence). The CDR3 is 14 amino acids. The V end lost 6 bases, the J end lost 2 bases, and 11 bases lay between the germline ends. The CDR3 DNA sequence: TGTGCCAGCAGCCGGAGCGGAGCCTACAATGAGCAGTTCTTC. Translated, it gives CASSRSGAYNEQFF.

As for this clone: Its ends do not fully match the called genes, so a read error is possible. Other DNA sequences from this sample encode an identical CDR3 as well. As DNA, the CDR3 is TGTGCCAGTAGCGTAGGGCTAGCGGGAGACGAGCAGTACTTC. Its protein product is CASSVGLAGDEQYF. J is TRBJ2-7 and V is TRBV9, with 10 bases fitting TRBD2. The CDR3 spans 14 residues. Germline CDR1 reads SGDLS; CDR2 reads YYNGEE.

The chain joins TRBV6-5 to TRBJ1-1; D not certain. The CDR3 runs to 15 residues. V was trimmed by 2 bases and J by 5 bases, leaving 15 bases between them. Germline lookup yields CDR1 MNHEY and CDR2 SVGAGI. The CDR3 protein is CASSYRAELGTEAFF. The CDR3 coding sequence is TGTGCCAGCAGTTACCGGGCAGAACTGGGAACTGAAGCTTTCTTT.

The chain is built from TRBV4-1 and TRBJ2-1; 13 nucleotides align to TRBD2. The CDR3 contains 16 residues. V lost 1 base, J lost 11 bases, and 8 bases stayed unmatched. The germline gives CDR1 MGHRA, CDR2 YSYEKL. CDR3 DNA sequence: TGCGCCAGCAGCCAAGGGACTAGCGGGGGCCACGGTAAGCAGTTCTTC. The encoded protein is CASSQGTSGGHGKQFF.

This rearrangement joins TRBV28 to TRBJ1-2; a weak D match, TRBD1 (6 bases). Trimming cost V 2 bases and J 7 bases, with 11 bases left between them. The CDR3 contains 13 residues. The germline V gene encodes CDR1 MDHEN and CDR2 SYDVKM. CDR3 amino acids: CASSLGQNAGYTF. CDR3 nucleotide sequence: TGTGCCAGCAGTTTAGGACAGAACGCTGGCTACACCTTC.

V usage is TRBV27 and J usage is TRBJ1-5, with 10 nucleotides matching TRBD1. This CDR3 has 16 amino acids. V gave up 6 bases and J gave up 6 bases; unmatched junction bases: 11. The V gene's germline CDR1 is MNHEY and CDR2 SMNVEV (reference sequence). CDR3: CASSPDRGSLGQPQHF. Here the CDR3 DNA reads TGTGCCAGCAGCCCGGACAGGGGGTCTTTGGGTCAGCCCCAGCATTTT.

This chain connects TRBV27 to TRBJ2-3; TRBD2 matches 11 bases. The junction had 6 bases not matched to a gene; V was cut back by 3 bases and J by 1 base. CDR1 is MNHEY, CDR2 SMNVEV, per germline (reference sequence). The CDR3 is 17 residues long. The CDR3 sequence is CASSLLRGLAGTDTQYF. The CDR3 DNA reads as TGTGCCAGCAGTTTGTTAAGGGGACTAGCGGGCACAGATACGCAGTATTTT.